A selection of T cell receptor beta chains follows, all from one sample in a study of cytomegalovirus exposure and HLA in healthy donors. Using immunoSEQ multiplex PCR, the repertoire was profiled, and TCRdb retains in-frame clones only, with some absent. This table holds some 160,000 clones, over 80% found once. Sequencing was carried out using PBMCs. The receptors were sampled from a male donor in good health and CMV-seronegative. CDR3s include the opening cysteine and the closing phenylalanine or tryptophan.

J gene: TRBJ2-2; V gene: TRBV27; CDR3 protein: CASSFRREYLGELFF
J gene: TRBJ1-1; V gene: TRBV5-1; CDR3 protein: CASSLTGTGSNTEAFF
J gene: TRBJ2-6; V gene: TRBV7-8; CDR3 protein: CASSYQTSVSGANVLTF
J gene: TRBJ1-1; V gene: TRBV9; CDR3 protein: CASSVEPDTEAFF
J gene: TRBJ1-5; V gene: TRBV9; CDR3 protein: CASSPGTGKNNQPQHF
J gene: TRBJ2-5; V gene: TRBV9; CDR3 protein: CASSVAGPAEETQYF
J gene: TRBJ1-1; V gene: TRBV7-2; CDR3 protein: CASSLRQGLMNTEAFF
J gene: TRBJ2-1; V gene: TRBV9; CDR3 protein: CASSGLLAGGSYNEQFF
J gene: TRBJ1-2; V gene: TRBV7-2; CDR3 protein: CASSLGEGAGGYTF
J gene: TRBJ2-7; V gene: TRBV13; CDR3 protein: CASSSNRGHGDEQYF
J gene: TRBJ2-1; V gene: TRBV7-8; CDR3 protein: CASSLETSYNEQFF
J gene: TRBJ1-2; V gene: TRBV27; CDR3 protein: CASSPTPTGGGGYTF
J gene: TRBJ2-1; V gene: TRBV19; CDR3 protein: CASTHSSYNEQFF
J gene: TRBJ2-6; V gene: TRBV7-9; CDR3 protein: CASSFDVLTF
J gene: TRBJ2-1; V gene: TRBV29-1; CDR3 protein: CSVPDRGDEQFF
J gene: TRBJ2-3; V gene: TRBV2; CDR3 protein: CASKTTGYGTDTQYF
J gene: TRBJ1-2; V gene: TRBV6-6; CDR3 protein: CASSYKVGEFGYGYTF
J gene: TRBJ1-4; V gene: TRBV9; CDR3 protein: CASSVGQFNEKLFF
J gene: TRBJ2-2; V gene: TRBV6-6; CDR3 protein: CAATPGDTGELFF
J gene: TRBJ2-1; V gene: TRBV6-1; CDR3 protein: CASRLAGINEQFF
J gene: TRBJ2-5; V gene: TRBV2; CDR3 protein: CASRKEKLAGNQETQYF
J gene: TRBJ2-3; V gene: TRBV6-5; CDR3 protein: CASSHSTGGGDTQYF